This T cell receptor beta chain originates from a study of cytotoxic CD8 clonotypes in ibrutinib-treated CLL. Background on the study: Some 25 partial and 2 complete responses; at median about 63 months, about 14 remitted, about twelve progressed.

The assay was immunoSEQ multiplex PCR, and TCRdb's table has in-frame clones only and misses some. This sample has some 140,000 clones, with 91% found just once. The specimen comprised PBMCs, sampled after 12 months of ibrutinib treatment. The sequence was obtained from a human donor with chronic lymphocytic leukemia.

The CDR3 spells CASSFIQSTDTQYF. In nucleotides, the CDR3 is TGTGCCAGCAGCTTCATCCAGAGCACAGATACGCAGTATTTT. The J gene is TRBJ2-3, the V gene TRBV5-6; the D is unclear. The CDR3 has 14 residues. CDR1 is SGHDT and CDR2 is YYEEEE in the germline V gene. V lost 2 bases and J 0 bases, leaving 7 bases between the germline ends.